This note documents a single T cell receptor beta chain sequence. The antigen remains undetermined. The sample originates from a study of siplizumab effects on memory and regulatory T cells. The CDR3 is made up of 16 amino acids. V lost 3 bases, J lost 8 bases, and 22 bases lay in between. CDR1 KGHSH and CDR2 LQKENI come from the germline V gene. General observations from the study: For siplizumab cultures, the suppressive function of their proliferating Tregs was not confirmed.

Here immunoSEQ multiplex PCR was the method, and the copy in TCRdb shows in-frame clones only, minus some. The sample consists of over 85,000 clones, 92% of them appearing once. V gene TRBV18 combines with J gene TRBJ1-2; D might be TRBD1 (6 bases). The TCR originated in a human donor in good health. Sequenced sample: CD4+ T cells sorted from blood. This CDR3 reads CASSPPGKGDGDGYTF. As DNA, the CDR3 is TGTGCCAGCTCACCGCCCGGAAAGGGGGACGGAGACGGCTACACCTTC.